The 13 T cell receptor beta chains in this list originate from one sample, sequenced in a study of blood T cells in healthy people across ages. Primed by a sample-barcoded 5' primer and a J-beta primer mix, a second PCR proceeded for roughly 7 to 11 cycles. TCRdb processed the 5' RACE reads anew with MiXCR; each CDR3 protein has one entry. Counted here are fewer than 800,000 distinct CDR3 sequences, 45% to 50% occurring once; the ten biggest clones make up under 35%. The sample taken for sequencing was blood. The receptors were gathered from a woman aged 55-69 years in good health.

The table lists this clonotype with a count of one. This sequence joins TRBV6-2 or TRBV6-3 and TRBJ2-5, with 8 positions matching TRBD1. Germline values: CDR1 MNHEY, CDR2 SVGEGT. V trimming: 6 bases; J trimming: 1 base; junction bases outside the gene matches: 19. The CDR3 covers 19 residues. The CDR3 region is CASSLSPTGALPLQETQYF. CDR3 nucleotides: TGTGCCAGCAGCCTGTCCCCGACAGGGGCGCTCCCCCTCCAAGAGACCCAGTACTTC.

This rearrangement joins TRBV24-1 to TRBJ2-1; the D is unclear. The germline V and J ends were trimmed by 4 bases and 0 bases, with 9 bases remaining between them. The length of the CDR3 is 15 residues. CDR1 is KGHDR, CDR2 SFDVKD, per germline. CDR3 sequence: CATSEGRSSYNEQFF. The CDR3 nucleotides are TGTGCCACCAGTGAAGGTCGAAGCTCCTACAATGAGCAGTTCTTC.

The CDR3 bases are TGTGCCAGCAGCTTAGCCCGGACTAGTCCCAATGAGCAGTTCTTC. This gives the protein CASSLARTSPNEQFF. This rearrangement joins TRBV7-2 to TRBJ2-1; 7 nucleotides line up with TRBD2. CDR1 and CDR2 from the germline V gene are SGHTA and FQGNSA. The CDR3 loop spans 15 amino acids. V lost 0 bases, J lost 6 bases, and 5 bases stayed unmatched.

This clonotype was recorded a few times. The chain recombines TRBV7-3 with TRBJ1-1; D gene ambiguous. V dropped 3 bases and J dropped 5 bases, with 19 bases sitting between them. The CDR3 spans 16 residues. Germline assignment: CDR1 SGHTA and CDR2 FQGTGA. CDR3 region: CASSFGGTRARTEAFF. Written as DNA, the CDR3 is TGTGCCAGCAGCTTCGGAGGAACACGGGCTCGGACTGAAGCTTTCTTT.

This clonotype has just one count. The chain carries TRBV7-2 and TRBJ2-1, with TRBD2 matching 7 bases. The J segment lost 7 bases and the V segment lost 1 base, leaving 7 bases of the junction unmatched. Germline V gene sequence: CDR1 SGHTA, CDR2 FQGNSA. The CDR3 is 15 amino acids. CDR3 nucleotide sequence: TGTGCCAGCAGCTTAGGAGGGCTGGGAGGGAATGAGCAGTTCTTC. As protein: CASSLGGLGGNEQFF.

As regards this clonotype: A junction end diverges from the germline sequence, so it may reflect a read error. The rearrangement uses TRBV29-1 and TRBJ2-7, with a weak D call TRBD1 (5 bases). CDR3 length equals 13 residues. Germline V gene sequence: CDR1 SQVTM, CDR2 ANQGSEA. CDR3 DNA: TGCAGAGTTGAAGGGGCCGCCCGCTACGAGCAGTACTTC. Residues: CRVEGAARYEQYF.

The chain uses TRBV29-1 and TRBJ2-5; a possible D gene is TRBD1 (6 bases). The V gene lost 4 bases and the J gene lost 2 bases, with 14 bases spanning the gap. Germline CDR1 and CDR2: SQVTM and ANQGSEA. The CDR3 has 14 amino acids. CDR3 nucleotides: TGCAGCGTTGGGAGAACAGGGAGTCAAGAGACCCAGTACTTC. Its protein is CSVGRTGSQETQYF. Using reference TRBV29-1 and TRBJ2-5 for the parts outside the CDR3, the full variable domain is SAVISQKPSRDICQRGTSLTIQCQVDSQVTMMFWYRQQPGQSLTLIATANQGSEATYESGFVIDKFPISRPNLTFSTLTVSNMSPEDSSIYLCSVGRTGSQETQYFGPGTRLLVL.

V usage is TRBV29-1 and J usage is TRBJ2-7, with D perhaps TRBD2 (5 bases). TRBJ2-5 matches the DNA end more closely, so the J call is doubtful. Germline V gives CDR1 SQVTM, CDR2 ANQGSEA. The CDR3 extends over 13 amino acids. CDR3 residues: CSVEVLREQTQYF. The CDR3 bases are TGCAGCGTTGAAGTTCTTCGGGAACAGACCCAGTACTTC.

The rearrangement uses TRBV11-2 and TRBJ2-4; TRBD1 matches at 7 bases. Trimming took 5 bases from V and 3 from J; bases not matched to a gene: 10. The germline V gene has CDR1 SGHAT and CDR2 FQNNGV. The CDR3 runs 16 residues. The CDR3 protein is CASSAYDRVGKNIQYF. The CDR3 nucleotides read TGTGCCAGCAGCGCATACGACAGGGTGGGCAAAAACATTCAGTACTTC.

The chain couples TRBV11-3 to TRBJ2-7; D is uncertain. V was trimmed by 8 bases and J by 2 bases, leaving 4 bases between them. Per the germline V gene, CDR1 is SGHNT and CDR2 is YENEEA. CDR3 size: 10 residues. This chain's CDR3 is CASEPYEQYF. CDR3 nucleotide sequence: TGTGCCAGCGAACCCTACGAGCAGTACTTC.

The chain combines TRBV27 with TRBJ2-5; 12 bases fit TRBD2. Trimming removed 5 bases from V and 11 bases from J; junction bases left unmatched: 18. Germline V gene lookup returns CDR1 MNHEY and CDR2 SMNVEV (reference sequence). CDR3 size: 17 residues. The CDR3 DNA follows: TGTGCCAGCAGTCTAGCGGGAGGGGTCCCATATTACAATGAGCAGTACTTC. Protein: CASSLAGGVPYYNEQYF.

J is TRBJ2-1 and V is TRBV7-2; TRBD2 matches 9 bases. The CDR3 spans 15 residues. The germline V gene has CDR1 SGHTA and CDR2 FQGNSA. Trimming removed 5 bases from V and 6 bases from J; junction bases left unmatched: 8. The CDR3 DNA reads TGTGCCAGCAGCCCCGAGACTAGCGGATCCAATGAGCAGTTCTTC. Its translation: CASSPETSGSNEQFF.

J is TRBJ2-6 and V is TRBV7-2, with 9 positions matching TRBD1. Germline loops: CDR1 SGHTA, CDR2 FQGNSA. Germline trimming cut 0 bases from V and 0 bases from J; bases unmatched to any gene: 6. This CDR3 has 19 amino acids. The CDR3 DNA is TGTGCCAGCAGCTTAGCGTGGACAGGGGCGCTCTCTGGGGCCAACGTCCTGACTTTC. Translation gives CASSLAWTGALSGANVLTF.